This T cell receptor (beta chain) was recovered during a study of shared clonotypes between healthy human individuals (TCRdb year 2020). In terms of the full investigation: Two women and three men aged 18 to 49 years were included in the cohort. The study deeply sequenced blood TCR repertoires of about five healthy adults to estimate repertoire size and the extent of clonotype sharing between individuals. Per donor, leukapheresis produced somewhere between about 0.94 and 9 billion PBMCs. For each donor, three plates each were used for CD4 naive and CD4 memory, two plates were used for CD8 naive, and one plate was used for CD8 memory. To increase sequencing depth and limit assay-specific biases, different laboratories used diverse techniques to prepare libraries and sequence TCR repertoires. Findings and caveats that apply to the study as a whole: The small number of donors limited the genetic and exposure-history diversity represented. Sampling was restricted to blood, and TCR repertoires in tissue are likely to differ from TCR repertoires in blood. Even with the large sequencing depth, rarefaction of the sorted-subset datasets indicated that sequencing was incomplete. Pairwise subsampling led to the expectation that sequencing depth would affect the degree of clonotype sharing among donors. Naive subsets generally had larger estimated clonotype richness than memory subsets. When a few donors were compared, the shared fraction of clonotypes was 5% to 6.5% for naive CD4, around 3.5% for naive CD8, 2% to 2.5% for memory CD4, and 0.4% for memory CD8. Compared with non-shared clonotypes, the clonotypes found in all four sorted-subset donors had higher generation probabilities.

Trimming leaves V shorter by 3 bases and J shorter by 8 bases, with the junction holding 7 bases beyond the gene matches. Reading from cysteine to phenylalanine, the CDR3 counts 15 amino acids. Only the CDR3 portion is preserved as DNA: 45 bases, with reading frame beginning at the first base. According to the germline V gene, CDR1 reads SGHAT and CDR2 reads FQNNGV. Using the deep immunoSEQ assay, multiplex PCR amplified TCR CDR3 regions from genomic DNA. Genomic DNA extracted from each cell subset was distributed evenly over all wells of several immunoSEQ 96-well plates, and each plate served as one replicate. For sorted subsets, each replicate PCR was loaded with about 0.2 ug genomic DNA, equivalent to about 30,000 T cell genomes. Purified libraries were quantified with a Qubit 3.0 fluorometer, sized on a Bioanalyzer 2100, and re-quantified with the KAPA Library Quantification kit. Each immunoSEQ 96-well plate was sequenced on its own single-read 150-cycle Illumina NextSeq 550 flow cell. As for how the authors treated the data: Because the immunoSEQ output held only junctional sequences and lacked quality scores, the filtering could not match the filtering applied to full-length reads. Sequences were annotated with PyIR, a Python wrapper for IgBLAST v1.9, using IMGT germline references to assign V/J genes and CDR3. Any read was removed if the V/J assignment was weak (E-value above 1e-6), the CDR3 was missing, or the read contained stop codons, out-of-frame junctions, or ambiguous translated residues. V3J clonotypes were defined as sequences sharing the same inferred V gene, J gene, and CDR3 amino acid sequence. The percentage overlap between two repertoires was calculated by dividing the number of shared unique clonotypes by the size of the smaller repertoire. Richness of each repertoire was evaluated using RTK rarefaction, the Chao1 estimator, and Recon v2.1 estimates of unobserved clonotypes. Generation probabilities were computed with OLGA for all TCRbeta clonotypes obtained by the gDNA method from a few donors. What TCRdb holds here is the immuneACCESS table cut down to in-frame rearrangements. Part of the clones is not present; checked against another copy, under half of the missing clones reflect an unresolved V gene, and the others are unexplained. For V, J and clone size, that table is used; D and trimming come from the DNA. For this sample there are fewer than 2.5 million clones; over 85% appear just once. The leading ten clones occupy about 0.34% of the sample.

About this clone itself: Its antigen is still unknown. No base quality information exists; no much larger clone differs at one position.

Healthy HIV-negative adults with no recently reported acute infections or vaccinations were included as donors. Only Caucasian adults living in Nashville, Tennessee, USA were represented among the donors. CD4+ T cells were enriched through magnetic negative selection, after which naive cells were positively selected on CD45RA and the remaining negative fraction served as the memory subset. After blood collection by leukapheresis, PBMCs were isolated using Ficoll-Histopaque density gradient centrifugation and then cryopreserved in the vapor phase of liquid nitrogen. Purity and quantity of every magnetically sorted T cell population were checked by analytical flow cytometry. Genomic DNA was isolated from every sorted fraction and measured by UV absorbance on a Nanodrop 2000c.

The rearrangement combines TRBV11-2 with TRBJ1-2; 12 junctional bases match TRBD1. The TCR comes from a man between 18 and 35 years old in good health. Some clones in this sample may be carry-over from other donors' samples. Sequences were obtained from naive CD4+ T cells from PBMCs. The cell subset or site tag for this specimen amounts to: CD45RA+ positively selected. In nucleotide form, the sequence is TGTGCCAGCAGCTTCACGGGACAGGGGGCGAGAGGCTACACCTTC. This codes for CASSFTGQGARGYTF.